Shown below are 7 T cell receptor beta chains from a single sample sequenced in a study of CD8+ T cells in alopecia areata. RNA, once extracted, was reverse transcribed into cDNA for use as the sequencing template. Produced via immunoSEQ multiplex PCR; TCRdb's table is partial and in-frame only. This sample has about 110,000 clones; roughly 84% occur once, and the top ten carry roughly 23%. Specified treatment: oral pan-JAK inhibitor, 5-10 mg twice daily. Specimen: CD8+ T cells sorted from blood, collected at week 24, from a patient treated with tofacitinib. The receptor set was obtained from a human donor with alopecia areata.

Comment on this clone: Its ends do not fully match the called genes, so a read error is possible. At the DNA level, this CDR3 is encoded by other sequences in the same sample as well. The chain employs TRBV7-2 and TRBJ1-1; 7 nucleotides match TRBD1. CDR1 is SGHTA, CDR2 FQGNSA, per germline. The CDR3 runs 15 residues. As DNA, the CDR3 is TGTGCCAGCAGCTCATCGACAGGGACTAGCACTGAAGCTTTCTTC. The encoded protein is CASSSSTGTSTEAFF.

The chain links TRBV2 to TRBJ2-1; 8 bases match TRBD2. CDR3 length: 17 amino acids. V lost 7 bases to trimming and J lost 0 bases; unmatched junction nucleotides: 11. Germline V gene data show CDR1 as SNHLY and CDR2 as FYNNEI. CDR3 region: CASIQDSGASSYNEQFF. DNA for the CDR3: TGTGCCAGCATTCAAGATAGCGGGGCGAGCTCCTACAATGAGCAGTTCTTC.

J is TRBJ1-6 and V is TRBV21-1; the table gives TRBD1 as D, unverified against the DNA. TRBV21-1 is a recognized pseudogene. This CDR3 region has 15 residues. The CDR3: CASSRDRGRDSPLHF. CDR3 coding DNA: TGTGCCAGCAGCAGGGACAGGGGGCGTGATTCACCCCTCCACTTT.

This chain links TRBV6-5 with TRBJ2-5; TRBD2 matches 8 bases. This CDR3 is built from 15 residues. Germline V gene sequence: CDR1 MNHEY, CDR2 SVGAGI. V was pared by 0 bases and J by 4 bases, with 4 bases of the junction left unmatched. CDR3 bases: TGTGCCAGCAGTTACTCCGGGGGGGCCGGAGAGACCCAGTACTTC. This encodes CASSYSGGAGETQYF.

The chain combines TRBV7-9 with TRBJ1-2; D is perhaps TRBD1 (6 bases). CDR3 length equals 15 residues. V shed 1 base and J shed 2 bases, with 11 bases lying between them. CDR1 SEHNR and CDR2 FQNEAQ come from the germline V gene (reference sequence). CDR3 protein: CASSLEGQLNYGYTF. CDR3 DNA: TGTGCCAGCAGCTTAGAAGGACAGTTGAACTATGGCTACACCTTC.

The genes are TRBV7-2 and TRBJ2-2; weak D call: TRBD2 (6 bases). V dropped 5 bases and J dropped 6 bases, with 16 bases sitting between them. From germline, CDR1 is SGHTA and CDR2 FQGNSA. The CDR3 loop spans 15 amino acids. DNA for the CDR3: TGTGCCAGCAGCCACCGGGTCGGGGGACCCGGGGAGCTGTTTTTT. Encoded protein: CASSHRVGGPGELFF.

The V call is TRBV27, the J call TRBJ2-7; the D gene is possibly TRBD1 (5 bases). Trimming shortened V by 4 bases and J by 1 base, and 8 bases separated the two germline ends. CDR1 and CDR2 (germline): MNHEY, SMNVEV (reference sequence). CDR3 length equals 13 residues. The CDR3 coding sequence is TGTGCCAGCAGTTACGCAGGGTCCTACGAGCAGTACTTC. Encoded protein: CASSYAGSYEQYF.